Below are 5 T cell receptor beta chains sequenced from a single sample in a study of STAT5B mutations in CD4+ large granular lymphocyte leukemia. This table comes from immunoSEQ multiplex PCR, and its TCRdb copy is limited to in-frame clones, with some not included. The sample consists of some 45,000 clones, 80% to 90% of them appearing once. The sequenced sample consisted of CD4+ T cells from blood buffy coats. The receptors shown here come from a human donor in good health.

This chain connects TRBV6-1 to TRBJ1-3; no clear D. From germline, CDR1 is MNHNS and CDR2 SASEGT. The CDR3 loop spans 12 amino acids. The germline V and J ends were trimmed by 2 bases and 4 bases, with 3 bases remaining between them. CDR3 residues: CASSERGNTIYF. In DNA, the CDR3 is TGTGCCAGCAGTGAAAGGGGAAACACCATATATTTT.

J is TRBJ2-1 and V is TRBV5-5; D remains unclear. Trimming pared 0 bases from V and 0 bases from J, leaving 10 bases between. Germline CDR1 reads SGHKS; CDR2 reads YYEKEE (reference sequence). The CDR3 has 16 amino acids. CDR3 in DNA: TGTGCCAGCAGCTTGGCACCCTCCTACTCCTACAATGAGCAGTTCTTC. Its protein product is CASSLAPSYSYNEQFF.

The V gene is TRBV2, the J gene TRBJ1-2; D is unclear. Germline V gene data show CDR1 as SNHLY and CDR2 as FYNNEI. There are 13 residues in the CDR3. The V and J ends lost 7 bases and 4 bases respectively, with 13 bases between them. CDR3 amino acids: CASTVGGLYGYTF. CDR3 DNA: TGTGCCAGCACCGTGGGAGGACTCTATGGCTACACCTTC.

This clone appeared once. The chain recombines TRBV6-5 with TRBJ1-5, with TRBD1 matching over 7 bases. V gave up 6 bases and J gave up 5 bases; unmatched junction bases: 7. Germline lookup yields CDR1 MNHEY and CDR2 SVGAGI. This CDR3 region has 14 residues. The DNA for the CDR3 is TGTGCCAGCAGCACACACAGGGGCGATCAGCCCCAGCATTTT. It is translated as CASSTHRGDQPQHF.

CDR3 sequence reads: CTSSRRGQGRRADTQYF. For the CDR3, the DNA is TGCACCAGCAGCCGGAGGGGACAGGGACGACGGGCAGATACGCAGTATTTT. The rearrangement links TRBV1 to TRBJ2-3; TRBD1 is the table's D call, not checked against the DNA. TRBV1 is a pseudogene locus. This CDR3 has 17 residues.